This T cell receptor (beta chain) derives from a study of shared clonotypes between healthy human individuals (dated by TCRdb to about 2020). Concerning the study at large: The cohort comprised a couple of women and a few men aged 18 to 49 years. For each donor, CD4 naive and CD4 memory were each given three plates, CD8 naive was given two plates, and CD8 memory was given one plate. Each donor's leukapheresis produced roughly between roughly 0.85 and 9.5 billion PBMCs. Different laboratories and diverse techniques were used to prepare libraries and sequence TCR repertoires, to increase sequencing depth and limit assay-specific biases. To estimate repertoire size and how much clonotype sharing occurs between individuals, the study deeply sequenced the blood TCR repertoires of 5 or 6 healthy adults. The paper as a whole reports these results and caveats: The small number of donors limited the genetic and exposure-history diversity represented. Sampling was restricted to blood, and TCR repertoires in tissues likely differ from the TCR repertoires found in blood. Across a few donors, roughly 5% of naive CD4, roughly 3.8% of naive CD8, about 2% of memory CD4, and about 0.4% of memory CD8 clonotypes were shared. Compared with non-shared clonotypes, the clonotypes found in all four sorted-subset donors had higher generation probabilities. Rarefaction of sorted-subset datasets indicated incomplete sequencing despite the large sequencing depth. Naive subsets generally had larger estimated clonotype richness than memory subsets. Pairwise subsampling led to the expectation that sequencing depth would affect the degree of clonotype sharing among donors.

Concerning this clone itself: There is no known antigen for this receptor. A junction boundary mismatches the germline segment, possibly from a read error.

For the CD8 naive samples, CD45RO-negative cells were positively selected for CCR7, yielding a CD45RA+CCR7+ population from which TemRA cells were excluded. The donors were healthy, HIV-negative adults with no recently reported acute infections or vaccinations. Only Caucasian adults living in Nashville, Tennessee, USA were represented among the donors. Blood was obtained by leukapheresis, after which PBMCs were separated by Ficoll-Histopaque density gradient centrifugation and cryopreserved in liquid nitrogen vapor phase. Analytical flow cytometry was used to check the purity and quantity of each magnetically sorted T cell population. Genomic DNA was isolated from each sorted fraction and quantified by UV absorbance on a Nanodrop 2000c. TCR CDR3 regions were amplified from genomic DNA by multiplex PCR using the deep immunoSEQ assay. Extracted genomic DNA from each cell subset was distributed evenly across all wells of several immunoSEQ 96-well plates, and each plate was treated as a replicate. For sorted subsets, about 210 ng of genomic DNA, equivalent to around 30,000 T cell genomes, went into each replicate PCR. Purified libraries were measured with a Qubit 3.0 fluorometer, size-checked on a Bioanalyzer 2100, and measured again with the KAPA Library Quantification kit. Each immunoSEQ 96-well plate was sequenced on its own single-read 150-cycle Illumina NextSeq 550 flow cell. In the original analysis: Because only junctional sequences without quality scores were contained in the immunoSEQ output, filtering matching that applied to full-length reads could not be performed. To assign V/J genes and CDR3, sequences were annotated against IMGT germline references using PyIR, a Python wrapper for IgBLAST v1.9. Reads were filtered out if the reads had weak V/J assignments (E-value above 1e-6), no CDR3, stop codons, out-of-frame junctions, or ambiguous translated residues. V3J clonotypes were defined as sequences sharing an identical inferred V gene, J gene, and CDR3 amino acid sequence. Percentage overlap between repertoires was computed as shared unique clonotypes divided by the size of the smaller repertoire. Repertoire richness was assessed with RTK rarefaction, the Chao1 estimator, and Recon v2.1 estimates of unobserved clonotypes. Generation probabilities for all TCRbeta clonotypes obtained by the gDNA method from a few donors were computed using OLGA. TCRdb holds this immuneACCESS table with in-frame rearrangements only. Some clones are missing; in checked studies, unresolved V genes explain under half, and the rest has no known cause. D and trimming were read from the DNA, whereas the V and J calls and clone size are those reported in that table. The sample includes under 1 million clones, with about 96% observed a single time. The ten largest clones add up to less than 0.25% of the sample.

CDR1 and CDR2 (SEHNR, FQNEAQ) derive from the germline V gene (reference sequence). The CDR3 has 13 amino acids, counting the end cysteine and phenylalanine. Only the CDR3 DNA stays, 39 bases, in frame from base 1. The receptor was isolated from a young man in good health. The rearranged chain carries TRBV7-9 and TRBJ1-2, and 8 junction bases match TRBD1. Specimen: naive CD8+ T cells sorted from blood. The cell subset or site label here, explained by the study, means: CD45RA+CCR7+. The DNA reads as follows: TGTGCCAGCAGCGTAGCAGGGGGCAATGGCTACACCTTC. This codes for CASSVAGGNGYTF.